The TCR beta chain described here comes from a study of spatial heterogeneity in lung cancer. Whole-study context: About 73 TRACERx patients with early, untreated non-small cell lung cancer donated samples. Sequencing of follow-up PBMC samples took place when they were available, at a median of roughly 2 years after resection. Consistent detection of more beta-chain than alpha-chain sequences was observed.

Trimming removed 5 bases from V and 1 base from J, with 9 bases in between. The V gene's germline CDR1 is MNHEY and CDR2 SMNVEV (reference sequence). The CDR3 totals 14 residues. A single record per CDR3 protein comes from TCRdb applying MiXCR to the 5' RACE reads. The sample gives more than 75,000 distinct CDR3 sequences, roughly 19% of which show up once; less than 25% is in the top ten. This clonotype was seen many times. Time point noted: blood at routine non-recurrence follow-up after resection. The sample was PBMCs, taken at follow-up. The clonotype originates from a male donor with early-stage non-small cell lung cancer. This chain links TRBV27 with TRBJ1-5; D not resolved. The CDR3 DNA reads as TGTGCCAGCAGTGCACTTGGGAGCAATCAGCCCCAGCATTTT. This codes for CASSALGSNQPQHF.